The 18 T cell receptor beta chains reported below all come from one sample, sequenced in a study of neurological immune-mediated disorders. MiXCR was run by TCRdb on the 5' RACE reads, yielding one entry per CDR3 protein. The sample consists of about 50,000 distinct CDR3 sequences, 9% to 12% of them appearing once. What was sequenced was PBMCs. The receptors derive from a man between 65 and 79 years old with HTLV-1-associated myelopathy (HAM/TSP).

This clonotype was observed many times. CDR3 bases: TGTGCCAGCAGTTTATGGCGCAGGGGTCCTGAAGCTTTCTTT. Its translation is CASSLWRRGPEAFF. The V and J genes are TRBV27 and TRBJ1-1; tentative D call: TRBD1 (6 bases). Germline V CDR1 and CDR2: MNHEY, SMNVEV (reference sequence). V lost 1 base, J lost 6 bases, and 12 bases lay in between. This CDR3 spans 14 amino acids.

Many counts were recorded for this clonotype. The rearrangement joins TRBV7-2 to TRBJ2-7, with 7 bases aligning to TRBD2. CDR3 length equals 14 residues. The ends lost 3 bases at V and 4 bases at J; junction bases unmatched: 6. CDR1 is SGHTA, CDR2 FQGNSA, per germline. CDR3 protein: CASSLAAGTYEQYF. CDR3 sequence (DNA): TGTGCCAGCAGCTTGGCAGCGGGGACTTACGAGCAGTACTTC.

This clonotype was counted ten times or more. The CDR3 DNA reads as TGTGCCAGCAGCTTAGCTGCCGGTGACGGGGAGCTGTTTTTT. This translates into CASSLAAGDGELFF. The V gene is TRBV7-9, the J gene TRBJ2-2; no definite D call. This CDR3 contains 14 residues. The germline V gene encodes CDR1 SEHNR and CDR2 FQNEAQ (reference sequence). Trimming stripped 0 bases from V and 7 bases from J, with 9 bases between.

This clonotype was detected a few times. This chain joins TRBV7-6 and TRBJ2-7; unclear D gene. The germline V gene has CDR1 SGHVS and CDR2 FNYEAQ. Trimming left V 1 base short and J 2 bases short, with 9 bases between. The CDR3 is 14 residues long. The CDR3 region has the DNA TGTGCCAGCAGCTTAGAACCAGACACCTACGAGCAGTACTTC. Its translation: CASSLEPDTYEQYF.

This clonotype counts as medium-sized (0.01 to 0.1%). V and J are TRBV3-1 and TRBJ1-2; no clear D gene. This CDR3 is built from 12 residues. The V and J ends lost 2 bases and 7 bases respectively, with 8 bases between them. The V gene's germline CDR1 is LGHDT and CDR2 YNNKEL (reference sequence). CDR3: CASSQSRVGYTF. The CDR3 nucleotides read TGTGCCAGCAGCCAATCAAGGGTTGGCTACACCTTC.

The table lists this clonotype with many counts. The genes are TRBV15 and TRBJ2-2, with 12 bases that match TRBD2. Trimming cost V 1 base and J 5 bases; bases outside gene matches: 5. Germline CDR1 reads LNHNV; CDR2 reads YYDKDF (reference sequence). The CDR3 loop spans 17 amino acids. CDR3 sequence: CATSRGQTSGRTGELFF. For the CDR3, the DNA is TGTGCCACCAGCAGAGGACAGACTAGCGGGAGAACCGGGGAGCTGTTTTTT.

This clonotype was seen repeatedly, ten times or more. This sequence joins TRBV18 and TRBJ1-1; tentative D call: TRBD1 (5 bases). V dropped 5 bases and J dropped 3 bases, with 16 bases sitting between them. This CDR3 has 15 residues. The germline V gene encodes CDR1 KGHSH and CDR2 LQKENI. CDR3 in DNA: TGTGCCAGCTCATCTTTGACAGCCCGGGACACTGAAGCTTTCTTT. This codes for CASSSLTARDTEAFF.

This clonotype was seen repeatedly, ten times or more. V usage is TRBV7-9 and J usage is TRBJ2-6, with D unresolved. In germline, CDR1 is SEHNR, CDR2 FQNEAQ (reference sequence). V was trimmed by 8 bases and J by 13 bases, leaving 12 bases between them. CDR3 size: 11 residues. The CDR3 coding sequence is TGTGCCAGCGGGGAACGGGTTGTCCTGACTTTC. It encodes CASGERVVLTF.

The CDR3 sequence is CSVSGTSGNSQYF. In nucleotides, the CDR3 is TGCAGTGTATCGGGTACTAGCGGGAATTCGCAGTATTTT. This chain links TRBV20-1 with TRBJ2-3, with 10 bases identical to TRBD2. The CDR3 length is 13 residues. Germline V gene sequence: CDR1 DFQATT, CDR2 SNEGSKA (reference sequence). With 7 bases clipped from V and 10 bases from J, the junction kept 11 bases outside the gene matches.

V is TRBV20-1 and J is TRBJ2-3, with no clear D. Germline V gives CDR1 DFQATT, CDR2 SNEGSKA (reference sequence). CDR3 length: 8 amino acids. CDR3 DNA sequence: TGCAGCACAGATACGCAGTATTTT. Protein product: CSTDTQYF.

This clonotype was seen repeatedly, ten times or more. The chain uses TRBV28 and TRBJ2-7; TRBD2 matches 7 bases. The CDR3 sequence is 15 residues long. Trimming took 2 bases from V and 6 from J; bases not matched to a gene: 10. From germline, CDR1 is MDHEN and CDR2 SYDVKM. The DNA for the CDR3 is TGTGCCAGCAGTTTAATCCCTCCGGGAGGACGCGAGCAGTACTTC. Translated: CASSLIPPGGREQYF.

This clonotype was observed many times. The CDR3 loop is CSARAAEEGDTGELFF. In nucleotides, the CDR3 is TGCAGTGCTAGAGCGGCTGAGGAGGGCGACACCGGGGAGCTGTTTTTT. The chain carries TRBV20-1 and TRBJ2-2, with D possibly matching TRBD2 (6 bases). Deletions cut 1 base from V and 3 bases from J, with 15 bases between. The CDR3 covers 16 residues. Germline lookup yields CDR1 DFQATT and CDR2 SNEGSKA (reference sequence).

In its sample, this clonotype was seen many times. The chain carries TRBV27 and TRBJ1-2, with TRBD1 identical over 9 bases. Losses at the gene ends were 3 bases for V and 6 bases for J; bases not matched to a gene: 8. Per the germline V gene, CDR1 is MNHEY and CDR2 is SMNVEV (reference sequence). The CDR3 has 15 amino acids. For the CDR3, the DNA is TGTGCCAGCAGTTTCGGGACAGGGTTTCGGGATGGCTACACCTTC. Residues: CASSFGTGFRDGYTF.

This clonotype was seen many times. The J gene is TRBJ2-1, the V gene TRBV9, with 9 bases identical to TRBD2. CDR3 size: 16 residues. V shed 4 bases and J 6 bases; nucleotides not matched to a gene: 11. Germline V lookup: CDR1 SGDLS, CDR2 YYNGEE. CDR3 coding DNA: TGTGCCAGCAGCTCCCGTAGCGGGGGAGGGGTCAATGAGCAGTTCTTC. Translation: CASSSRSGGGVNEQFF.

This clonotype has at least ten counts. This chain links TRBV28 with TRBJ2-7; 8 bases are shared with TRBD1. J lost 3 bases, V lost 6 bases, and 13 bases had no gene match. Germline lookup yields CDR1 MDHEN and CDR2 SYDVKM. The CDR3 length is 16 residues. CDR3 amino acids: CASRNTIPGQVYEQYF. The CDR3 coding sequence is TGTGCCAGCAGAAACACCATACCGGGACAGGTCTACGAGCAGTACTTC.

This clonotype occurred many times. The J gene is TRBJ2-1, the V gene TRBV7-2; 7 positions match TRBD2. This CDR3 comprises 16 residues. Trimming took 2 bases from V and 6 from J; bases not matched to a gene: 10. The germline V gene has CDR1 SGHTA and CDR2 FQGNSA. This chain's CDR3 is CASSLFVGRIGNEQFF. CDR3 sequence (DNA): TGTGCCAGCAGCTTATTTGTCGGGAGGATAGGCAATGAGCAGTTCTTC.

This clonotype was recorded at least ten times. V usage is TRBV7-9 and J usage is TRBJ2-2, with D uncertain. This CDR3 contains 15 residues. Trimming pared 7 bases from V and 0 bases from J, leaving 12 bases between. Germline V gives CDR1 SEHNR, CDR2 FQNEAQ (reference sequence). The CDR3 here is CASTPDRTNTGELFF. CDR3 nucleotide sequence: TGTGCCAGCACCCCTGATAGAACGAACACCGGGGAGCTGTTTTTT.

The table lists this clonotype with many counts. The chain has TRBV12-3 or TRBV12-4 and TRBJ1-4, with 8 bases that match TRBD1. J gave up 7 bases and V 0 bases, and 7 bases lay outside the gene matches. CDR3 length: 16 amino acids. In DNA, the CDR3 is TGTGCCAGCAGTTTAGCGGGCCAGGGGGCTGGTGAAAAACTGTTTTTT. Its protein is CASSLAGQGAGEKLFF.